The next 29 T cell receptor beta chains were all read from a single sample in a study of T cells in Graves' hyperthyroidism and ophthalmopathy. RNA transcripts were the template for amplifying TCR beta CDR3 regions. When the TCR CDR3 underwent first-round RT-PCR, the HTBI primer set was used. A single record per CDR3 protein comes from TCRdb applying MiXCR to the multiplex PCR reads. The sample lists roughly 750,000 distinct CDR3 sequences; 15% to 20% were seen once. The sequenced sample consisted of blood. These TCRs come from a man in his late teens or twenties with Graves' hyperthyroidism.

The V gene is TRBV5-4, the J gene TRBJ2-1, with 8 bases that match TRBD2. The closer fit of TRBJ2-7 to the DNA end suggests the J call may be wrong. The CDR3 is made up of 16 amino acids. The germline V gene has CDR1 SGHNT and CDR2 YYREEE (reference sequence). In DNA, the CDR3 is TGTGCCAGCAGCTTGGCGGGAGGGCCCAGATACAATGAGCAGTACTTC. Its translation is CASSLAGGPRYNEQYF.

This rearrangement joins TRBV29-1 to TRBJ1-2; D is uncertain. V was clipped by 8 bases and J by 8 bases, with 9 bases between them. Germline-derived CDR1 and CDR2 are SQVTM and ANQGSEA. The CDR3 is 9 residues long. The CDR3 here is CSTSEGYTF. CDR3 DNA sequence: TGCAGCACTAGTGAAGGCTACACCTTC.

At least ten counts were recorded for this clonotype. The chain recombines TRBV18 with TRBJ2-2, with no clear D. From germline, CDR1 is KGHSH and CDR2 LQKENI. V was clipped by 5 bases and J by 2 bases, with 12 bases between them. This CDR3 contains 15 residues. CDR3 nucleotide sequence: TGTGCCAGCTCAGGCGCCCCCTCTAACACCGGGGAGCTGTTTTTT. Translation: CASSGAPSNTGELFF.

This clonotype has at least ten counts. The chain uses TRBV11-1 and TRBJ1-5; D remains ambiguous. The CDR3 totals 13 residues. The germline gives CDR1 SGHAT, CDR2 FQDESV (reference sequence). V was trimmed by 5 bases and J by 5 bases, leaving 10 bases between them. The DNA for the CDR3 is TGTGCCAGCAGCCCGGACGGAGATCAGCCCCAGCATTTT. Encoded protein: CASSPDGDQPQHF.

The CDR3 loop is CASSEWGGKGSNYGYTF. CDR3 bases: TGTGCCAGCAGTGAATGGGGGGGAAAGGGCTCTAACTATGGCTACACCTTC. The J gene is TRBJ1-2, the V gene TRBV25-1, with D possibly being TRBD1 (5 bases). This CDR3 is built from 17 residues. The germline gives CDR1 MGHDK, CDR2 SYGVNS. The V and J ends lost 1 base and 0 bases respectively, with 15 bases between them.

The table lists this clonotype with many counts. J is TRBJ2-4 and V is TRBV7-8, with D maybe TRBD1 (6 bases). V shed 5 bases and J shed 9 bases, with 20 bases lying between them. CDR3 length: 15 amino acids. The germline V gene has CDR1 SGHVS and CDR2 FQNEAQ. The CDR3 bases are TGTGCCAGCAGCCAACCTACGACAGGCTCGGCCATTCAGTACTTC. It yields the protein CASSQPTTGSAIQYF. The entire variable domain, with the rest obtained from reference TRBV7-8 and TRBJ2-4, is as follows: GAGVSQSPRYKVAKRGQDVALRCDPISGHVSLFWYQQALGQGPEFLTYFQNEAQLDKSGLPSDRFFAERPEGSVSTLKIQRTQQEDSAVYLCASSQPTTGSAIQYFGAGTRLSVL.

This clonotype has only a few counts. V and J are TRBV19 and TRBJ2-7; 8 nucleotides agree with TRBD2. V was pared by 3 bases and J by 0 bases, with 4 bases of the junction left unmatched. The CDR3 covers 15 residues. CDR1 is LNHDA, CDR2 SQIVND, per germline (reference sequence). The CDR3 protein is CASSISGTSSYEQYF. The CDR3 nucleotides are TGTGCCAGTAGTATTAGCGGGACGTCCTCCTACGAGCAGTACTTC.

The chain's CDR3 is CASSPLGGGAKNIQYF. In nucleotides, the CDR3 is TGTGCCAGCTCACCACTCGGCGGGGGGGCCAAAAACATTCAGTACTTC. V and J are TRBV18 and TRBJ2-4; 8 bases line up with TRBD2. Germline CDR1 reads KGHSH; CDR2 reads LQKENI. The CDR3 runs 16 residues. Losses at the gene ends were 1 base for V and 1 base for J; bases not matched to a gene: 3.

The CDR3 bases are TGCAGCGTTGGTACAGGGGCTTCCTACGAGCAGTACTTC. Translating it yields CSVGTGASYEQYF. The gene calls are TRBV29-1 and TRBJ2-7; 7 nucleotides align to TRBD1. The CDR3 length is 13 residues. V was pared by 4 bases and J by 1 base, with 4 bases of the junction left unmatched. CDR1 is SQVTM, CDR2 ANQGSEA, per germline.

In its sample, this clonotype was seen many times. The chain uses TRBV27 and TRBJ2-4, with TRBD2 matching 9 bases. CDR3 length equals 18 residues. Germline V CDR1 and CDR2: MNHEY, SMNVEV (reference sequence). V dropped 4 bases and J dropped 3; count of bases not matched to a gene: 13. CDR3 amino acids: CASSYYGLAGSGKNIQYF. CDR3 bases: TGTGCCAGCAGTTATTATGGCCTAGCGGGATCTGGCAAAAACATTCAGTACTTC.

This clonotype was picked up a small number of times. This chain links TRBV7-2 with TRBJ1-6; D remains ambiguous. The germline V gene encodes CDR1 SGHTA and CDR2 FQGNSA. The V end was cut by 3 bases, the J end by 0 bases, with 15 bases between. There are 18 residues in the CDR3. CDR3 nucleotide sequence: TGTGCCAGCAGCTTCTTTTATAACATGATCTCCTATAATTCACCCCTCCACTTT. Its translation is CASSFFYNMISYNSPLHF.

This clonotype was detected many times. The V call is TRBV6-2 or TRBV6-3, the J call TRBJ2-7, with D perhaps matching TRBD2 (5 bases). Trimming took 5 bases from V and 3 from J, leaving 11 bases between them. CDR1 and CDR2 from the germline V gene are MNHEY and SVGEGT. There are 13 residues in the CDR3. CDR3 protein: CASSPSSGYEQYF. The CDR3 coding sequence is TGTGCCAGCAGTCCTTCCAGCGGCTACGAGCAGTACTTC.

The sample holds many counts of this clonotype. CDR3 amino acids: CASSPGGASNYGYTF. CDR3 nucleotides: TGTGCCAGCAGTCCTGGAGGGGCAAGTAACTATGGCTACACCTTC. This rearrangement joins TRBV28 to TRBJ1-2; the D gene is possibly TRBD1 (5 bases). Deletions cut 5 bases from V and 1 base from J, with 14 bases between. The CDR3 runs to 15 residues. Germline loops: CDR1 MDHEN, CDR2 SYDVKM.

This clonotype was seen many times. The V and J genes are TRBV4-1 and TRBJ1-1; D call uncertain. The CDR3 covers 13 residues. Germline values: CDR1 MGHRA, CDR2 YSYEKL. V was cut by 5 bases and J by 0 bases, with 7 bases left in between. CDR3 in DNA: TGCGCCAGCAGCACACAGCTGAACACTGAAGCTTTCTTT. The encoded protein is CASSTQLNTEAFF.

This clonotype has only a few counts. The chain combines TRBV12-3 or TRBV12-4 with TRBJ2-5, with 7 positions matching TRBD1. The CDR3 extends over 15 amino acids. The V gene end was trimmed by 6 bases and the J gene end by 2 bases; junction bases not matched to a gene: 9. As DNA, the CDR3 is TGTGCCAGCAGCTACAACAGGGGTGGACAAGAGACCCAGTACTTC. It codes for CASSYNRGGQETQYF.

This clonotype was observed many times. The chain joins TRBV28 to TRBJ1-2; 8 nucleotides align to TRBD1. The CDR3 covers 17 residues. The V gene's germline CDR1 is MDHEN and CDR2 SYDVKM. Trimming took 3 bases from V and 5 from J; bases not matched to a gene: 14. The chain's CDR3 is CASSLPTRQGRGYGYTF. CDR3 nucleotides: TGTGCCAGCAGTTTGCCCACCCGACAGGGGCGGGGGTATGGCTACACCTTC.

This clonotype was counted many times. This chain connects TRBV28 to TRBJ1-3; D is ambiguous. Germline CDR1 reads MDHEN; CDR2 reads SYDVKM. The ends were cut back, 7 bases at V and 7 bases at J, with 5 bases in the middle. This CDR3 is built from 10 residues. CDR3 in amino acids: CASNGNTIYF. CDR3 in DNA: TGTGCCAGCAATGGGAACACCATATATTTT.

This clonotype was detected only a few times. This chain uses TRBV30 with TRBJ1-2; D is undetermined. Trimming took 4 bases from V and 2 from J, leaving 17 bases between them. There are 15 residues in the CDR3. Germline CDR1 GTSNPN, CDR2 SVGIG (reference sequence). The CDR3 loop is CAWTQFEGLNYGYTF. Here the CDR3 DNA reads TGTGCCTGGACCCAATTTGAGGGCTTGAACTATGGCTACACCTTC. The whole variable domain, remainder taken from reference TRBV30 and TRBJ1-2, is SQTIHQWPATLVQPVGSPLSLECTVEGTSNPNLYWYRQAAGRGLQLLFYSVGIGQISSEVPQNLSASRPQDRQFILSSKKLLLSDSGFYLCAWTQFEGLNYGYTFGSGTRLTVV.

The chain recombines TRBV15 with TRBJ2-5, with 10 bases matching TRBD1. The CDR3 spans 15 residues. CDR1 LNHNV and CDR2 YYDKDF come from the germline V gene (reference sequence). The V gene end was trimmed by 1 base and the J gene end by 5 bases; junction bases not matched to a gene: 4. CDR3 sequence: CATSRAGQGGETQYF. In DNA form, the CDR3 reads TGTGCCACCAGCAGAGCCGGACAGGGGGGTGAGACCCAGTACTTC.

This clonotype was recorded many times. The gene calls are TRBV5-6 and TRBJ1-2; 7 bases are a match to TRBD1. With V trimmed by 6 bases and J by 4 bases, 9 bases remained unmatched. The CDR3 loop spans 14 amino acids. Per the germline V gene, CDR1 is SGHDT and CDR2 is YYEEEE. The CDR3 DNA is TGTGCCAGCACGTCTATAGGGGGCGCCTATGGCTACACCTTC. Amino acids: CASTSIGGAYGYTF.

The chain couples TRBV20-1 to TRBJ2-1, with a possible D match to TRBD2 (5 bases). V was trimmed by 2 bases and J by 3 bases, leaving 11 bases between them. The CDR3 runs 14 residues. CDR1 DFQATT and CDR2 SNEGSKA come from the germline V gene (reference sequence). CDR3 sequence (DNA): TGCAGTGCTAGAAGGGAGAATGGCTACAATGAGCAGTTCTTC. It codes for CSARRENGYNEQFF.

In its sample, this clonotype was seen many times. The gene calls are TRBV28 and TRBJ1-1; D call uncertain. CDR1 MDHEN and CDR2 SYDVKM come from the germline V gene. The CDR3 length is 17 residues. V lost 5 bases and J 0 bases, leaving 19 bases between the germline ends. The CDR3 loop reads CASSPPQGGLMNTEAFF. The CDR3 DNA reads TGTGCCAGCAGTCCCCCCCAAGGCGGACTCATGAACACTGAAGCTTTCTTT.

This clonotype was counted between two and nine times. The chain employs TRBV6-2 or TRBV6-3 and TRBJ2-3, with a possible D match to TRBD2 (6 bases). Deletions cut 5 bases from V and 5 bases from J, with 11 bases between. Germline assignment: CDR1 MNHEY and CDR2 SVGEGT. This CDR3 comprises 13 residues. The CDR3 loop is CASSILALDTQYF. The CDR3 coding sequence is TGTGCCAGCAGTATCCTAGCGTTAGATACGCAGTATTTT.

V gene TRBV7-9 combines with J gene TRBJ2-1; D is unresolved. CDR3 length: 11 residues. V shed 6 bases and J shed 12 bases, with 12 bases lying between them. CDR1 SEHNR and CDR2 FQNEAQ come from the germline V gene (reference sequence). CDR3 nucleotide sequence: TGTGCCAGCAGTCGGGCTTATGGGCAGTTCTTC. Its translation: CASSRAYGQFF.

This clonotype came up many times. The chain recombines TRBV20-1 with TRBJ2-3; 10 nucleotides agree with TRBD2. Germline V CDR1 and CDR2: DFQATT, SNEGSKA (reference sequence). Trimming cost V 4 bases and J 4 bases; bases outside gene matches: 5. The CDR3 has 14 residues. The CDR3 loop reads CSATPGLAPDTQYF. The DNA for the CDR3 is TGCAGTGCTACCCCGGGACTAGCGCCAGATACGCAGTATTTT.

This clonotype was detected ten times or more. The chain is built from TRBV18 and TRBJ2-7; D could derive from TRBD1 or TRBD2 (5 bases each). Trimming took off 3 bases at V and 7 bases at J, with 13 bases between the two ends. Per the germline V gene, CDR1 is KGHSH and CDR2 is LQKENI. The CDR3 has 13 amino acids. CDR3 loop: CASSPGPQGEQYF. The CDR3 nucleotides are TGTGCCAGCTCACCGGGACCCCAAGGAGAGCAGTACTTC.

This clonotype was recorded at least ten times. The gene calls are TRBV2 and TRBJ2-1; 13 bases agree with TRBD2. CDR1 is SNHLY and CDR2 is FYNNEI in the germline V gene. The CDR3 sequence is 14 residues long. The junction had 5 bases not matched to a gene; V was cut back by 6 bases and J by 9 bases. Here the CDR3 reads CASSPGLAGAEQFF. The CDR3 coding sequence is TGTGCCAGCAGCCCCGGACTAGCGGGAGCTGAGCAGTTCTTC.

In its sample, this clonotype was seen a few times. The V call is TRBV7-2, the J call TRBJ2-7, with D unresolved. Germline-derived CDR1 and CDR2 are SGHTA and FQGNSA. CDR3 size: 13 residues. V lost 5 bases, J lost 3 bases, and 11 bases lay in between. CDR3 coding DNA: TGTGCCAGCAGCGCGCTGGGCGGCTACGAGCAGTACTTC. As protein: CASSALGGYEQYF.

This clonotype was seen ten or more times. The gene calls are TRBV7-8 and TRBJ2-7; D is unresolved. V was cut by 2 bases and J by 1 base, with 9 bases left in between. This CDR3 has 14 amino acids. The V gene's germline CDR1 is SGHVS and CDR2 FQNEAQ. In nucleotides, the CDR3 is TGTGCCAGCAGCTTATATAGGAAATCCTACGAGCAGTACTTC. Translated, it gives CASSLYRKSYEQYF.